This TCR beta chain derives from a study of T cell responses to AZD1222 COVID-19 vaccine. Whole-study findings and limits: After the peak T cell response, and only then, were repertoires sampled. Females outnumbered males among donors, who were mostly white British; clonal diversity was possibly underestimated.

With respect to this clone: Its target is unknown.

Germline V gene data show CDR1 as LNHDA and CDR2 as SQIVND (reference sequence). Germline trimming cut 8 bases from V and 2 bases from J; bases unmatched to any gene: 5. The CDR3 is 14 amino acids. Data came from immunoSEQ multiplex PCR; TCRdb stores just in-frame clones and leaves some out. The sample lists 84,000 or so clones, around nine tenths seen once, with roughly 5.6% in the top ten. Here the sequenced sample was peripheral blood, taken on day 0 of MenACWY control vaccination. The chain employs TRBV19 and TRBJ1-5, with 8 nucleotides matching TRBD1. This TCR derives from an adult in good health. The CDR3: CASRDRGGNQPQHF. The CDR3, as DNA: TGTGCCAGTCGAGACAGGGGAGGCAATCAGCCCCAGCATTTT.